This T cell receptor (beta chain) was recovered during a study of blood T cell repertoires in COVID-19. In the study overall: Samples of COVID-19 (acute and convalescent) were obtained from the United States, Italy and Spain.

In the authors' methods: Nucleated cell number was recorded as an estimate derived from reference gene primer amplification. Produced via immunoSEQ multiplex PCR; TCRdb's table is partial and in-frame only. V and J calls and clone size are those listed in that table; D and trimming were worked out from the DNA. The sample yields around 380,000 clones, approximately 80% seen once. In germline, CDR1 is MDHEN, CDR2 SYDVKM. The V gene lost 3 bases and the J gene lost 8 bases, with 22 bases spanning the gap. There are 16 residues in the CDR3. The sequence came from a human donor with acute or convalescent COVID-19. The donor label of this sample is uncertain. The sequenced sample consisted of peripheral blood. V gene TRBV28 combines with J gene TRBJ1-2; the D gene is possibly TRBD1 (6 bases). CDR3 region: CASSLVGFSGVGGYTF. DNA for the CDR3: TGTGCCAGCAGTTTGGTGGGTTTCTCAGGGGTCGGGGGCTACACCTTC.